These 9 T cell receptor beta chains came from one sample sequenced in a study of T cell repertoires in cytomegalovirus infection. TCRdb independently ran MiXCR on the reads; one entry per CDR3 protein. The sample records about half a million distinct CDR3 sequences, 25% to 35% being singletons. Their recognized antigens are unknown. The specimen was cultured PBMCs, collected from culture after CMV antigen stimulation. These receptors were collected from a human donor in good health (CMV status not recorded). Some clones in this sample may be carry-over from other donors' samples.

The V gene is TRBV5-1, the J gene TRBJ2-3, with D possibly TRBD1 on 5 matching bases. Germline loops: CDR1 SGHRS, CDR2 YFSETQ. Between the trimmed V and J ends, which lost 0 bases and 8 bases, there was a span of 13 bases. The CDR3 runs 14 residues. The CDR3 region is CASSLAESQGTQYF. For the CDR3, the DNA is TGCGCCAGCAGCTTGGCAGAGTCCCAGGGTACGCAGTATTTT.

This clonotype was seen a few times. The V and J genes are TRBV19 and TRBJ2-1; 9 nucleotides line up with TRBD2. The germline CDR1 and CDR2 sequences are LNHDA and SQIVND (reference sequence). Unmatched junction bases numbered 7, after V lost 2 bases and J lost 5 bases. CDR3 length: 16 residues. The CDR3 region has the DNA TGTGCCAGTAGTATACTGGCTAGCGGGATCCACAATGAGCAGTTCTTC. Amino acid sequence: CASSILASGIHNEQFF.

This clonotype has a count of ten or more. The rearrangement uses TRBV6-2 or TRBV6-3 and TRBJ1-5; D gene uncertain. Between the trimmed V and J ends, which lost 4 bases and 2 bases, there was a span of 12 bases. Germline V lookup: CDR1 MNHEY, CDR2 SVGEGT. The CDR3 runs to 15 residues. The CDR3 DNA reads TGTGCCAGCAGTTCTCCGACAACGGGCAATCAGCCCCAGCATTTT. Residues: CASSSPTTGNQPQHF.

The chain couples TRBV6-8 to TRBJ2-1, with 9 positions matching TRBD2. V shed 0 bases and J 6 bases; nucleotides not matched to a gene: 6. Germline CDR1 is MNHGY and CDR2 is SAAAGT. The CDR3 length is 16 residues. The CDR3 protein is CASSYSQAGGSNEQFF. DNA for the CDR3: TGTGCCAGCAGTTACTCCCAAGCGGGAGGTTCCAATGAGCAGTTCTTC.

The gene calls are TRBV20-1 and TRBJ2-1; 7 positions match TRBD2. Trimming took 0 bases from V and 7 from J; bases not matched to a gene: 12. The germline CDR1 and CDR2 sequences are DFQATT and SNEGSKA (reference sequence). CDR3 length: 16 amino acids. CDR3 loop: CSARDPLTGGWNEQFF. For the CDR3, the DNA is TGCAGTGCTAGAGATCCGTTAACGGGAGGATGGAATGAGCAGTTCTTC.

The chain combines TRBV5-4 with TRBJ2-3; D call uncertain. Germline CDR1 reads SGHNT; CDR2 reads YYREEE (reference sequence). V lost 7 bases, J lost 4 bases, and 10 bases lay in between. The CDR3 runs 12 residues. The DNA of the CDR3 is TGTGCCAGCCGGGTTGGAGCAGATACGCAGTATTTT. Amino acids: CASRVGADTQYF.

This clonotype showed up just a few times. The chain carries TRBV6-2 or TRBV6-3 and TRBJ2-7; 13 positions match TRBD2. V was clipped by 6 bases and J by 3 bases; unmatched bases: 5. CDR1 is MNHEY and CDR2 is SVGEGT in the germline V gene. The CDR3 runs 15 residues. The CDR3 DNA is TGTGCCAGCAGCCGGGGACTAGCGGGACGCTACGAGCAGTACGTC. Protein product: CASSRGLAGRYEQYV.

This chain connects TRBV7-9 to TRBJ2-2; D is tentatively TRBD1 or TRBD2 (5 bases each). V gave up 5 bases and J gave up 0 bases, with 22 bases separating them. This CDR3 spans 19 amino acids. CDR1 and CDR2 (germline): SEHNR, FQNEAQ (reference sequence). The CDR3, as DNA: TGTGCCAGCAGCCAGACTACGGTCAGGGAGTTCGCGAACACCGGGGAGCTGTTTTTT. Its protein is CASSQTTVREFANTGELFF.

This chain joins TRBV28 and TRBJ2-7, with a tentative D call TRBD1 (5 bases). The V end was cut by 6 bases, the J end by 6 bases, with 21 bases between. The CDR3 sequence is 15 residues long. Germline CDR1 and CDR2: MDHEN and SYDVKM. DNA for the CDR3: TGTGCCAGCAGACGCCTGGACATCGTTGTCTCCGAGCAGTACTTC. Its protein product is CASRRLDIVVSEQYF.